This passage covers 19 T cell receptor beta chains from one sample sequenced in a study of sequential checkpoint blockade in melanoma. Stated treatment: randomized to nivolumab then ipilimumab (arm A) or the reverse (arm B). TCRdb's table, derived via immunoSEQ multiplex PCR, lists solely in-frame clones and lacks some. The repertoire includes about 5,000 clones, less than 30% of them detected once, and 20% to 25% sits in the top ten. The material sequenced was tumor tissue (inferred from file names), taken from a patient given nivolumab and ipilimumab in sequence. The receptors derive from a human donor with melanoma.

This clone was seen a few times. The V call is TRBV9, the J call TRBJ2-7; 9 bases match TRBD2. Germline CDR1 reads SGDLS; CDR2 reads YYNGEE. V shed 4 bases, J shed 10 bases, and the junction held 12 bases outside the gene matches. The CDR3 covers 14 residues. The CDR3 spells CASSKDSAGGSQYF. CDR3 nucleotide sequence: TGTGCCAGCAGCAAAGACTCTGCGGGAGGGTCACAGTACTTC.

By frequency in the sample, this clone is medium-sized. The V call is TRBV6-7, the J call TRBJ1-4; no clear D gene. Being an ORF, TRBV6-7 has a function that is uncertain. The CDR3 runs 11 residues. V was trimmed by 3 bases and J by 8 bases, leaving 4 bases between them. The CDR3 sequence is CASSYGEKLFF. In DNA form, the CDR3 reads TGTGCCAGCAGTTATGGGGAAAAACTGTTTTTT.

This clone is classed as large (0.1 to 1%). The chain recombines TRBV9 with TRBJ2-3; 7 bases align to TRBD2. The CDR3 has 14 amino acids. V dropped 4 bases and J dropped 2; count of bases not matched to a gene: 4. Germline CDR1 reads SGDLS; CDR2 reads YYNGEE. The chain's CDR3 is CASSFAGDTDTQYF. Here the CDR3 DNA reads TGTGCCAGCAGCTTCGCGGGAGACACAGATACGCAGTATTTT. The full variable domain, with the rest looked up from reference TRBV9 and TRBJ2-3, is DSGVTQTPKHLITATGQRVTLRCSPRSGDLSVYWYQQSLDQGLQFLIQYYNGEERAKGNILERFSAQQFPDLHSELNLSSLELGDSALYFCASSFAGDTDTQYFGPGTRLTVL.

The rearrangement links TRBV29-1 to TRBJ2-7; D ambiguous. V gave up 5 bases and J gave up 0 bases, with 8 bases separating them. This CDR3 contains 12 residues. Germline CDR1 and CDR2: SQVTM and ANQGSEA. The CDR3 here is CSVLGFSYEQYF. The CDR3 bases are TGCAGCGTTCTAGGATTCTCCTACGAGCAGTACTTC.

CDR3: CASSLGRGLVEQYF. The CDR3 DNA sequence: TGCGCCAGCAGCTTGGGTAGGGGATTAGTGGAGCAGTACTTC. The chain joins TRBV5-1 to TRBJ2-7; weak D call: TRBD1 (5 bases). The CDR3 consists of 14 residues. The V end was cut by 0 bases, the J end by 7 bases, with 14 bases between. Germline V gene sequence: CDR1 SGHRS, CDR2 YFSETQ.

The V and J genes are TRBV7-1 and TRBJ1-2; a weak D match, TRBD1 (5 bases). TRBV7-1 falls under the ORF class, with uncertain function. The CDR3 totals 13 residues. V lost 4 bases, J lost 2 bases, and 8 bases lay in between. CDR3 nucleotide sequence: TGTGCCAGCAGCTTAGACAGCAACTATGGCTACACCTTC. As protein: CASSLDSNYGYTF.

J is TRBJ2-1 and V is TRBV14, with TRBD2 matching over 7 bases. This CDR3 has 19 residues. Germline CDR1 is SGHDN and CDR2 is FVKESK. The trim removed 5 bases at V and 2 bases at J, leaving 18 bases unmatched. CDR3 sequence reads: CASSNVRGRAFGAYNEQFF. In DNA, the CDR3 is TGTGCCAGCAGCAACGTGCGAGGGAGGGCCTTCGGTGCCTACAATGAGCAGTTCTTC.

This clone has just a few counts. V and J are TRBV15 and TRBJ2-7; D possibly uses TRBD1 or TRBD2 (6 bases each). Germline V gene lookup returns CDR1 LNHNV and CDR2 YYDKDF (reference sequence). The V and J ends lost 0 bases and 0 bases respectively, with 12 bases between them. The CDR3 runs to 16 residues. CDR3 region: CATSRDGRGDSYEQYF. CDR3 DNA: TGTGCCACCAGCAGAGATGGTAGGGGGGACTCCTACGAGCAGTACTTC.

This clone was counted only a few times. The V gene is TRBV23-1, the J gene TRBJ1-5; possible D gene TRBD1, 5 bases. TRBV23-1 is recorded as an ORF, its role being uncertain. There are 13 residues in the CDR3. Trimming left V 6 bases short and J 5 bases short, with 11 bases between. The chain's CDR3 is CASSLEGDQPQHF. The CDR3 DNA reads as TGCGCCAGCAGCTTGGAAGGGGATCAGCCCCAGCATTTT.

The chain has TRBV6-8 and TRBJ2-1; 11 nucleotides align to TRBD2. The V segment lost 4 bases and the J segment 6 bases; nucleotides outside the gene matches: 8. The CDR3 is made up of 16 amino acids. Germline CDR1 MNHGY, CDR2 SAAAGT. CDR3 coding DNA: TGTGCCAGCAGTTTATTTAGCGGGAGGGCCGTCAATGAGCAGTTCTTC. It yields the protein CASSLFSGRAVNEQFF.

CDR3 residues: CASRPGQRGTEAFF. In DNA, the CDR3 is TGTGCCAGTAGGCCGGGACAGAGGGGCACTGAAGCTTTCTTT. The rearrangement links TRBV19 to TRBJ1-1; TRBD1 aligns across 7 bases. Germline CDR1 reads LNHDA; CDR2 reads SQIVND (reference sequence). The CDR3 is 14 amino acids. After removal of 6 bases from V and 4 bases from J, the junction contained 8 bases not matched to a gene.

The CDR3 DNA reads TGTGCCAGCTCACCGCCCAGGGAGACAGATACGCAGTATTTT. Amino acid sequence: CASSPPRETDTQYF. This chain connects TRBV18 to TRBJ2-3; tentatively, D is TRBD1 or TRBD2 (5 bases each). V lost 3 bases to trimming and J lost 3 bases, with 10 bases between them. The germline gives CDR1 KGHSH, CDR2 LQKENI. The CDR3 runs to 14 residues.

The chain employs TRBV6-8 and TRBJ2-2; no firm D call. The CDR3 consists of 15 residues. Germline V gene data show CDR1 as MNHGY and CDR2 as SAAAGT. The V gene lost 2 bases and the J gene lost 3 bases, with 10 bases spanning the gap. CDR3 DNA: TGTGCCAGCAGTTACACACGCGCCGACACCGGGGAGCTGTTTTTT. This gives the protein CASSYTRADTGELFF.

There are a few counts of this clone. The chain employs TRBV11-1 and TRBJ2-4; unclear D gene. The V end lost 5 bases, the J end lost 0 bases, and 11 bases lay between the germline ends. From germline, CDR1 is SGHAT and CDR2 FQDESV (reference sequence). The CDR3 is 15 residues long. The CDR3 DNA reads TGTGCCAGCAGCCAAGATGGCTTAGCCAAAAACATTCAGTACTTC. Encoded protein: CASSQDGLAKNIQYF. The whole variable domain, filled in from reference TRBV11-1 and TRBJ2-4, reads EAEVAQSPRYKITEKSQAVAFWCDPISGHATLYWYRQILGQGPELLVQFQDESVVDDSQLPKDRFSAERLKGVDSTLKIQPAELGDSAMYLCASSQDGLAKNIQYFGAGTRLSVL.

This clone occurred a few times. This rearrangement joins TRBV28 to TRBJ2-2, with 8 positions matching TRBD2. This CDR3 has 15 amino acids. The junction had 6 bases not matched to a gene; V was cut back by 4 bases and J by 5 bases. Germline values: CDR1 MDHEN, CDR2 SYDVKM. DNA of the CDR3: TGTGCCAGCAGTTCCGGGACTAGAAGAACCGGGGAGCTGTTTTTT. This gives the protein CASSSGTRRTGELFF. Together with reference TRBV28 and TRBJ2-2, the CDR3 gives the full variable domain: DVKVTQSSRYLVKRTGEKVFLECVQDMDHENMFWYRQDPGLGLRLIYFSYDVKMKEKGDIPEGYSVSREKKERFSLILESASTNQTSMYLCASSSGTRRTGELFFGEGSRLTVL.

Sample share makes this clone medium-sized. The rearrangement links TRBV18 to TRBJ2-7; 12 bases line up with TRBD1. Looked up from germline, CDR1 is KGHSH and CDR2 is LQKENI. The CDR3 is made up of 16 amino acids. J was trimmed by 3 bases and V by 3 bases; bases with no gene match: 6. The CDR3 region has the DNA TGTGCCAGCTCACCCATGGGGACAGGGGGCTACTACGAGCAGTACTTC. Translated: CASSPMGTGGYYEQYF.

This clone is labeled medium-sized (0.01 to 0.1%). The chain links TRBV4-1 to TRBJ1-5; a weak D match, TRBD1 (5 bases). Germline V gene sequence: CDR1 MGHRA, CDR2 YSYEKL. The CDR3 is made up of 16 amino acids. Trimming cost V 4 bases and J 2 bases, with 15 bases left between them. In DNA, the CDR3 is TGCGCCAGCAGCCCAACCGGGGGGGGTGGCAATCAGCCCCAGCATTTT. Protein product: CASSPTGGGGNQPQHF.

This rearrangement joins TRBV29-1 to TRBJ2-1; 11 nucleotides match TRBD2. The V and J ends lost 1 base and 5 bases, in that order; junction bases with no gene match: 13. Germline CDR1 reads SQVTM; CDR2 reads ANQGSEA. The CDR3 loop spans 18 amino acids. CDR3 residues: CSVEAPGVAGGRNNEQFF. In DNA form, the CDR3 reads TGCAGCGTTGAAGCCCCCGGTGTAGCGGGAGGGAGGAACAATGAGCAGTTCTTC.

Only a few counts were recorded for this clone. The chain uses TRBV10-3 and TRBJ1-2; D is uncertain. Germline CDR1 is ENHRY and CDR2 is SYGVKD. V lost 0 bases and J lost 4, with 9 bases in between. The CDR3 has 14 residues. The CDR3 bases are TGTGCCATCAGTGAGTCAGACATGGCCTATGGCTACACCTTC. Its protein product is CAISESDMAYGYTF.